This TCR beta chain was sequenced in a study of T cell repertoires in cytomegalovirus infection. Study-level background: CMV epitopes used comprised recently identified HLA-C-restricted ones and well-studied HLA-B-restricted ones. An indication of both CMV infection and matching HLA type came from public TCR beta signatures. Study observations and caveats: The response measured ex vivo was dominated by TCR beta clonotypes (HLA-C-restricted and CMV-specific).

Losses at the gene ends were 3 bases for V and 7 bases for J; bases not matched to a gene: 8. Germline values: CDR1 ENHRY, CDR2 SYGVKD. The CDR3 is made up of 15 amino acids. Note on this clonotype: Its cognate antigen is unknown.

TCRdb re-called the reads with MiXCR, one entry per CDR3 protein. Of 370,000 or so distinct CDR3 sequences detected, about 35% appear once; the ten largest clones hold about 13%. This chain uses TRBV10-3 with TRBJ1-3; 8 bases are shared with TRBD1. The sequenced sample was cultured PBMCs, obtained from culture after CMV antigen stimulation. The receptor comes from a human donor in good health (CMV status not recorded). Some clones in this sample may be carry-over from other donors' samples. The CDR3 DNA sequence: TGTGCCATCAGTGACTCGCGACAGGGGCCGAACACCATATATTTT. Translation gives CAISDSRQGPNTIYF.